Listed below are T cell receptor beta chains from one sample, sequenced in a study of blood T cells in healthy people across ages. From the 5' RACE reads, TCRdb called clonotypes with MiXCR, one entry per CDR3 protein. The sample includes about 670,000 distinct CDR3 sequences, 45% to 60% of them seen just once. The sample consisted of blood. These receptors were collected from a woman older than 75 in good health. CDR3s leave out the opening cysteine and the closing phenylalanine or tryptophan.

CDR3: ASNQLGTSVAQY
J: TRBJ2-3
V: TRBV7-2

CDR3: ASSEFKDDEQF
J: TRBJ2-1
V: TRBV25-1

CDR3: ASSFLGRSEKLF
J: TRBJ1-4
V: TRBV5-5

CDR3: ASSYPLAGVNEQF
J: TRBJ2-1
V: TRBV27

CDR3: ASRDRVRETQY
J: TRBJ2-5
V: TRBV5-1

CDR3: ASSLKARAAYEQY
J: TRBJ2-7
V: TRBV7-8

CDR3: SATDGDHEQF
J: TRBJ2-1
V: TRBV20-1

CDR3: ASSQAPSTDTQY
J: TRBJ2-3
V: TRBV3-1

CDR3: ASSFGQLAGFNEQF
J: TRBJ2-1
V: TRBV7-2

CDR3: ASSKRIDAPYEQY
J: .
V: TRBV6-2/TRBV6-3

CDR3: SARDAQAYEQY
J: TRBJ2-7
V: TRBV20-1

CDR3: SAPTNYEQY
J: TRBJ2-7
V: TRBV20-1

CDR3: SGCLATDTQY
J: TRBJ2-3
V: TRBV20-1

CDR3: ASSKVWGADTQY
J: TRBJ2-3
V: TRBV21-1

CDR3: ASSLGSPGGETQY
J: TRBJ2-5
V: TRBV5-1

CDR3: SIGQGTDTQY
J: TRBJ2-3
V: TRBV29-1

CDR3: ASNPGQGAYEQY
J: .
V: TRBV9